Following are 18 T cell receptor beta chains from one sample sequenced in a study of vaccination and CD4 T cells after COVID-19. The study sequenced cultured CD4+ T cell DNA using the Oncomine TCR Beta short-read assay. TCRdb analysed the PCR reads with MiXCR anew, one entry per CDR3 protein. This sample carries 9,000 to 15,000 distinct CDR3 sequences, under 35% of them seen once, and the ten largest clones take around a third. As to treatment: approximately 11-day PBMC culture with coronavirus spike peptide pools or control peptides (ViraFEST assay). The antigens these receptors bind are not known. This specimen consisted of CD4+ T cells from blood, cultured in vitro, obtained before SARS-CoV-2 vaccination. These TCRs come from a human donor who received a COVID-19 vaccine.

DNA for the CDR3: TGCAGTGCTGAGACTAGCGGGGGAACCTACGAGCAGTACTTC. It codes for CSAETSGGTYEQYF. The chain couples TRBV20-1 to TRBJ2-7; 12 nucleotides align to TRBD2. The CDR3 is 14 amino acids. With V trimmed by 5 bases and J by 2 bases, 4 bases remained unmatched. Germline V gives CDR1 DFQATT, CDR2 SNEGSKA (reference sequence).

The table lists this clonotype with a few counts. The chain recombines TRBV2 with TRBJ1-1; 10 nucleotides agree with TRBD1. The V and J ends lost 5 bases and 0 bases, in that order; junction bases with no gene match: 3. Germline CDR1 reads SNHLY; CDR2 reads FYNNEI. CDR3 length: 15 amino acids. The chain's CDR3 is CASSLDRGLNTEAFF. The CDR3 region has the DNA TGTGCCAGCAGTTTAGACAGGGGGCTGAACACTGAAGCTTTCTTT.

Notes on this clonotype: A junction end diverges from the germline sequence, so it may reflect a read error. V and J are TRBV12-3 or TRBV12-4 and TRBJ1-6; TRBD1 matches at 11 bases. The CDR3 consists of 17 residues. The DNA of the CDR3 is TGTGCCACCAGTTCAAGGGGGGACAGGGGGATTAGATCACCCCTCCACTTT. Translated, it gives CATSSRGDRGIRSPLHF.

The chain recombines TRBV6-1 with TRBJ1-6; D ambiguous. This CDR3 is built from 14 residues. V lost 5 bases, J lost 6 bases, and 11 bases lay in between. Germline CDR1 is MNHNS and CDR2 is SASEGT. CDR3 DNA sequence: TGTGCCAGCAGTACAACGGGCTTTAATTCACCCCTCCACTTT. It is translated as CASSTTGFNSPLHF.

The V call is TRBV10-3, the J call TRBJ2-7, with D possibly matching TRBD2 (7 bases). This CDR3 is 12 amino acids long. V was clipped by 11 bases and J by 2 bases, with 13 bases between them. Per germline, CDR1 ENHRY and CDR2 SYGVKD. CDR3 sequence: CALGAGAYEQYF. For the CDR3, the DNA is TGTGCCTTGGGGGCGGGGGCCTACGAGCAGTACTTC.

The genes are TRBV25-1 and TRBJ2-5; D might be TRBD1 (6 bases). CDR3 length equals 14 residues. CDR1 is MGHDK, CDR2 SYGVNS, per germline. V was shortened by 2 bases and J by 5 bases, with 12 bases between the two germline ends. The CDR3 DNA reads TGTGCCAGCAGTGAACTACAGGGTGATGAGACCCAGTACTTC. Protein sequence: CASSELQGDETQYF.

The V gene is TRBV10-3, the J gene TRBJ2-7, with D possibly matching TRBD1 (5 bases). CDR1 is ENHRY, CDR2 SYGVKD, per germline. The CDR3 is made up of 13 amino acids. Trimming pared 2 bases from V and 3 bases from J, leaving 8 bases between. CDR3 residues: CAISEGADYEQYF. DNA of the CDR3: TGTGCCATCAGTGAGGGGGCAGACTACGAGCAGTACTTC.

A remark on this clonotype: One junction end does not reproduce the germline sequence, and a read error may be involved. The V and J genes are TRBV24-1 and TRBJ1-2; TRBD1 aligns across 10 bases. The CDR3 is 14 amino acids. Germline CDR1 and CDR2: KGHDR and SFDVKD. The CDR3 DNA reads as TGTGCCACCGGTGATTCCGACAGGGGGCTTGGCTACACCTTC. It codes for CATGDSDRGLGYTF.

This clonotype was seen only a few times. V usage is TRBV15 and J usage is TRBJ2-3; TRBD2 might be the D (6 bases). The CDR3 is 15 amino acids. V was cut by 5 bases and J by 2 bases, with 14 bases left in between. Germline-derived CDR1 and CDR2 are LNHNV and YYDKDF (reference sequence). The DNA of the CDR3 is TGTGCCACCAGCGAACTACTAGCAGACACAGATACGCAGTATTTT. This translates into CATSELLADTDTQYF.

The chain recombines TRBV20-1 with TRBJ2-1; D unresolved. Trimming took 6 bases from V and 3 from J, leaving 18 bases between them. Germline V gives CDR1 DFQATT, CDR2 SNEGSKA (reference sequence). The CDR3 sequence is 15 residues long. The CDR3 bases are TGCAGTGCCCCGCCCCTCTTAGATATCTACAATGAGCAGTTCTTC. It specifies CSAPPLLDIYNEQFF.

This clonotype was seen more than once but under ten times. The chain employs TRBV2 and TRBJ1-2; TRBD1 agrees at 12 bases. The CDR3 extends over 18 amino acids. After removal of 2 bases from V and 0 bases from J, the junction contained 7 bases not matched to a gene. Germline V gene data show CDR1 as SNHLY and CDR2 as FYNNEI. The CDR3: CASSERAGTGGTNYGYTF. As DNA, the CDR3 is TGTGCCAGCAGTGAAAGGGCCGGGACAGGGGGCACTAACTATGGCTACACCTTC.

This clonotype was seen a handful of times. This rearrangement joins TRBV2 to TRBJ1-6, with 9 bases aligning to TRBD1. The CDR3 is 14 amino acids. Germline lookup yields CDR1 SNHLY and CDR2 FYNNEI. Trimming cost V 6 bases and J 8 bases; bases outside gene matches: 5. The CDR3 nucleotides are TGTGCCAGCAGCCCCGGGACAGGGTATTCACCCCTCCACTTT. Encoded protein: CASSPGTGYSPLHF.

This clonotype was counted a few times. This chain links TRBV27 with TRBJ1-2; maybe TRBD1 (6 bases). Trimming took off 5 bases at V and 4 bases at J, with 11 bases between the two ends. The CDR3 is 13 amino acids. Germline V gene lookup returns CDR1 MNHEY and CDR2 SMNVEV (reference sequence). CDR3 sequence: CASSLTGIYGYTF. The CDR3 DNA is TGTGCCAGCAGTCTAACAGGGATCTATGGCTACACCTTC.

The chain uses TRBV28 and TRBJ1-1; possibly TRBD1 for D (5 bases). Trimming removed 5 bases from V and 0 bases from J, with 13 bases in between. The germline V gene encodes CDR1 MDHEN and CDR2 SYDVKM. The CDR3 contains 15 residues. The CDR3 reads CASSVQVSMNTEAFF. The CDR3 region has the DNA TGTGCCAGCAGTGTACAGGTTTCCATGAACACTGAAGCTTTCTTT.

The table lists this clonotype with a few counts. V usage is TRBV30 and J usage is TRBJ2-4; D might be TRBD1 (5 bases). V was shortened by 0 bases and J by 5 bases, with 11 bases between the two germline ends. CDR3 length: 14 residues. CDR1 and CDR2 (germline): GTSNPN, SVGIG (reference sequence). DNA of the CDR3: TGTGCCTGGAGTGTTAGGGGAACGGAAAACATTCAGTACTTC. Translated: CAWSVRGTENIQYF.

The CDR3 coding sequence is TGTGCCAGCAGCTTTTCAGCTTTTGGCACTGAAGCTTTCTTT. Protein: CASSFSAFGTEAFF. The chain joins TRBV11-2 to TRBJ1-1; D unresolved. The CDR3 covers 14 residues. The V end lost 3 bases, the J end lost 4 bases, and 12 bases lay between the germline ends. The germline CDR1 and CDR2 sequences are SGHAT and FQNNGV.

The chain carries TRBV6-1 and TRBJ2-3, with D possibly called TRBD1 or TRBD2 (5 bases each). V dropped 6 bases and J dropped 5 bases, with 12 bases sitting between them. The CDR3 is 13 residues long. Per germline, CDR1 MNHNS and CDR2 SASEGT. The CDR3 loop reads CASRTPGGDTQYF. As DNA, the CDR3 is TGTGCCAGCAGAACACCTGGGGGAGATACGCAGTATTTT.

Here the CDR3 DNA reads TGCAGTGCGATGCAGGGGGGGACAGATACGCAGTATTTT. Protein sequence: CSAMQGGTDTQYF. The chain is built from TRBV20-1 and TRBJ2-3; either TRBD1 or TRBD2 may fit D (7 bases each). In germline, CDR1 is DFQATT, CDR2 SNEGSKA (reference sequence). The V end lost 6 bases, the J end lost 3 bases, and 13 bases lay between the germline ends. The CDR3 runs to 13 residues.